This T cell receptor beta chain was obtained from a study of shared clonotypes between healthy human individuals. Some clones are missing from TCRdb's copy, which holds only in-frame ones; the method was immunoSEQ multiplex PCR. Of 1.6 million or so clones in the sample, roughly 96% were seen once. This clone was detected once. The antigen is unknown. Study-wide results and limits: It was the non-shared clonotypes that had lower generation probabilities than clonotypes shared by all four donors.

Trimming pared 3 bases from V and 2 bases from J, leaving 11 bases between. CDR3 length: 15 amino acids. Germline CDR1 and CDR2: SGHDN and FVKESK. The chain is built from TRBV14 and TRBJ2-1, with D maybe TRBD2 (6 bases). The specimen sequenced was naive CD4+ T cells sorted from blood. The subset denotes: CD45RA+ positively selected. This TCR was sampled from a man aged 25 to 40 in good health. CDR3: CASSHPGSAYNEQFF. The CDR3 DNA reads as TGTGCCAGCAGCCATCCCGGGAGCGCCTACAATGAGCAGTTCTTC.